What follows describes a single TCR beta chain. The source of the sample is a study of cytomegalovirus exposure and HLA in healthy donors. Per the germline V gene, CDR1 is SNHLY and CDR2 is FYNNEI. The CDR3 totals 13 residues. J gave up 5 bases and V 6 bases, and 7 bases lay outside the gene matches. PCR involved 60 Vbeta and 13 Jbeta primers. The table came from immunoSEQ multiplex PCR; TCRdb's copy has only in-frame clones and leaves some out. The table records 280,000 or so clones, over 85% of them present only once. V gene TRBV2 combines with J gene TRBJ2-7, with TRBD1 identical over 7 bases. The specimen sequenced was PBMCs. This clonotype was obtained from a woman aged 18-29 years in good health and CMV-seronegative. The CDR3 protein is CASRLQGMDEQYF. CDR3 bases: TGTGCCAGCAGATTACAGGGGATGGACGAGCAGTACTTC.